A single TCR beta chain is shown here with its context. The antigen remains unidentified. The data originate from a study of cytomegalovirus exposure and HLA in healthy donors. Study-wide results and caveats: In vitro, a few CMV-associated chains proved specific for CMV antigens.

60 Vbeta and 13 Jbeta primers were used in PCR. Original handling: It was a later analysis that counted roughly 79 million unique TCR beta chains, of which roughly 11 million were shared. Data came from immunoSEQ multiplex PCR; TCRdb stores just in-frame clones and leaves some out. V, J and clone size were drawn from that table, and D and trimming were deduced from the DNA. The table includes 120,000 or so clones, around 79% detected once. The V end lost 4 bases, the J end lost 4 bases, and 7 bases lay between the germline ends. This CDR3 is built from 12 residues. Germline V lookup: CDR1 MDHEN, CDR2 SYDVKM.

V gene TRBV28 combines with J gene TRBJ1-2; D ambiguous. Input material: PBMCs. The receptor was isolated from a woman aged 40 to 50 in good health and CMV-seronegative. CDR3 region: CASSYSTYGYTF. Written as DNA, the CDR3 is TGTGCCAGCAGTTACTCTACCTATGGCTACACCTTC.